The clone carrying this TCR beta chain was picked up many times. What it binds is unknown. Unique molecular identifiers were incorporated during preparation of the TCRbeta library. In TCRdb, the PCR reads were re-called with MiXCR into one record per CDR3 protein. The top ten clones hold around 2% of a sample with fewer than 550,000 distinct CDR3 sequences, approximately 10% of them seen once. The record originates from a study of T-cell reconstitution after alpha-beta-depleted transplantation in children. Whole-study findings and limits: In some patients, recipient T cells and intrathymic progenitors surviving conditioning explained high day-60 diversity. Reported findings indicate that, about two months after transplant, alpha-beta T cells came from several hundred expanded clones, which were derived from non-depleted graft cells. One year after transplant, T-cell counts and diversity came mostly from newly produced T cells.

V was clipped by 6 bases and J by 2 bases; unmatched bases: 7. Germline-derived CDR1 and CDR2 are DFQATT and SNEGSKA (reference sequence). The CDR3 is made up of 14 amino acids. The material was PBMCs, obtained before TCRalphabeta/CD19-depleted stem cell transplant. The TCR sequence derives from a child aged 2 to 15 with inherited bone marrow failure, due to receive a stem cell transplant. The chain is built from TRBV20-1 and TRBJ1-5; 7 nucleotides match TRBD1. This CDR3 is CSAPGGRRNQPQHF. The CDR3 DNA reads as TGCAGTGCCCCAGGGGGTCGGCGCAATCAGCCCCAGCATTTT.